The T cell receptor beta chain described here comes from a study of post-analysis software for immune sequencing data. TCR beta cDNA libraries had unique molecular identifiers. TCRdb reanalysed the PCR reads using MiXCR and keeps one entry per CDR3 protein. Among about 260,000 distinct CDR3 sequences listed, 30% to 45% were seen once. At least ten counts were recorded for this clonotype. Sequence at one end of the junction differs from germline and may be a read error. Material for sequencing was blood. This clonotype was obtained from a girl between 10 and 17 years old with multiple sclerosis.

The CDR3 nucleotides read TGCTGCGTGGCTGGGGGACCCAATCTCAATGAGCAGTTCTTC. It yields the protein CCVAGGPNLNEQFF. This chain links TRBV29-1 with TRBJ2-1, with D perhaps assigned TRBD1 or TRBD2 (5 bases each). This CDR3 has 14 amino acids. Germline CDR1 is SQVTM and CDR2 is ANQGSEA.